This TCR beta chain was sequenced during a study of CD8+ T cells in alopecia areata. Looking at the study overall: For the treated group, dosing was oral tofacitinib at 5 to 10 mg twice daily.

Losses at the gene ends were 0 bases for V and 0 bases for J; bases not matched to a gene: 9. The CDR3 consists of 19 residues. The germline V gene has CDR1 GTSNPN and CDR2 SVGIG (reference sequence). RNA, once extracted, was reverse transcribed into cDNA for use as the sequencing template. Produced via immunoSEQ multiplex PCR; TCRdb's table is partial and in-frame only. The table includes over 150,000 clones, 50% to 70% detected once. Alopecia areata patients gave lesional scalp punch biopsies and peripheral blood samples. Source: CD4+ T cells sorted from blood, taken at week 0. The receptor was isolated from a human donor with alopecia areata. This rearrangement joins TRBV30 to TRBJ2-1; 12 nucleotides match TRBD2. The CDR3 coding sequence is TGTGCCTGGAGTGTACGACTAGCGGGGGCCCCCAGCTCCTACAATGAGCAGTTCTTC. Translating gives CAWSVRLAGAPSSYNEQFF.